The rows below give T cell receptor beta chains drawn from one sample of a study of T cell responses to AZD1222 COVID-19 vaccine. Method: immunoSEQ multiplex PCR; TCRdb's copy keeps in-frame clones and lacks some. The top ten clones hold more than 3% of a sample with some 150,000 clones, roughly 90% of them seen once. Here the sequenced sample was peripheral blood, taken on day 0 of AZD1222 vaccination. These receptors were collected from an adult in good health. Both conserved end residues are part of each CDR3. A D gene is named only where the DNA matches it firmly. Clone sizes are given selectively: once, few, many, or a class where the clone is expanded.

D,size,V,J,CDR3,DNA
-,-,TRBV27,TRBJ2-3,CASSHERGTQYF,TGTGCCAGCAGCCACGAGAGAGGTACGCAGTATTTT
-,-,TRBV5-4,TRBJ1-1,CASSPSGVQPNTEAFF,TGTGCCAGCAGCCCTTCAGGGGTTCAACCGAACACTGAAGCTTTCTTT
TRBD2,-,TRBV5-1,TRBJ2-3,CASSLASGRSDTQYF,TGCGCCAGCAGCTTGGCTAGCGGGAGATCGGATACGCAGTATTTT
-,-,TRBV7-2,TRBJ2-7,CASSLGSLLYEQYF,TGTGCCAGCAGCCTAGGATCCCTTCTCTACGAGCAGTACTTC
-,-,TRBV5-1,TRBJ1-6,CASSRVMGGNSPLHF,TGCGCCAGCAGCCGTGTTATGGGGGGTAATTCACCCCTCCACTTT
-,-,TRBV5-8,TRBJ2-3,CASSLEATDTQYF,TGTGCCAGCAGCTTAGAGGCCACAGATACGCAGTATTTT
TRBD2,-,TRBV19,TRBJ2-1,CASSRTLAGGYNEQFF,TGTGCCAGTAGTAGGACGCTAGCGGGAGGGTACAATGAGCAGTTCTTC
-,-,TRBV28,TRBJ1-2,CASHEGFTGGYTF,TGTGCCAGCCACGAGGGGTTTACTGGGGGCTACACCTTC
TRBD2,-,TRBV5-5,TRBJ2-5,CASSLITSGSETQYF,TGTGCCAGCAGCTTGATTACTAGCGGGAGCGAGACCCAGTACTTC
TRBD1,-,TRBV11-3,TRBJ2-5,CASSLGQGTQETQYF,TGTGCCAGCAGCCTTGGACAGGGGACCCAAGAGACCCAGTACTTC
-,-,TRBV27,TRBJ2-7,CASRGRAGEQYF,TGTGCCAGCAGGGGCAGGGCCGGCGAGCAGTACTTC
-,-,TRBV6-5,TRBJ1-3,CASSYRVGGPGNTIYF,TGTGCCAGCAGCTACAGGGTGGGGGGTCCTGGAAACACCATATATTTT
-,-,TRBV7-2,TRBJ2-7,CASSPTGPYEQYF,TGTGCCAGCAGTCCCACAGGGCCCTACGAGCAGTACTTC
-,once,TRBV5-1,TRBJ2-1,CASSLAGTGVGSYNEQFF,TGCGCCAGCAGCTTGGCCGGGACCGGGGTCGGCTCCTACAATGAGCAGTTCTTC
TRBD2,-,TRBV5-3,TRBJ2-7,CATHAWREIHEQYF,TGTGCCACACACGCATGGCGGGAGATCCACGAGCAGTACTTC
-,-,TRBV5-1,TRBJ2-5,CASSPVGGQETQYF,TGCGCCAGCAGCCCGGTAGGGGGTCAAGAGACCCAGTACTTC
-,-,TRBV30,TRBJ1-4,CAWILKGGFNEKLFF,TGTGCCTGGATCCTAAAGGGGGGGTTTAATGAAAAACTGTTTTTT
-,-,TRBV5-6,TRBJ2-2,CASSGPRSGSTFGELFF,TGTGCCAGCAGCGGGCCTAGGAGCGGATCAACATTCGGGGAGCTGTTTTTT
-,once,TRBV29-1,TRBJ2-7,CSVEGRAYEQYF,TGCAGCGTTGAGGGGCGGGCCTACGAGCAGTACTTC
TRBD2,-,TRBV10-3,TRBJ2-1,CAISESLAGAGYNEQFF,TGTGCCATCAGTGAGTCTTTGGCGGGAGCCGGCTACAATGAGCAGTTCTTC
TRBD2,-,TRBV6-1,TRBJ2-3,CASSARTSGSPDTQYF,TGTGCCAGCAGTGCAAGGACTAGCGGGAGCCCAGATACGCAGTATTTT
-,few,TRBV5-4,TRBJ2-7,CASSLPGTYEQYF,TGTGCCAGCAGCTTGCCAGGTACCTACGAGCAGTACTTC
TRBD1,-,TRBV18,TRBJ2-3,CASSPRQGAEDTQYF,TGTGCCAGCTCACCGCGGCAGGGGGCGGAAGATACGCAGTATTTT
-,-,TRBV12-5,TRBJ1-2,CASGPSGPGYTF,TGTGCTAGTGGCCCCTCCGGGCCCGGCTACACCTTC
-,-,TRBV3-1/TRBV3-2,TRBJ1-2,CASSRGIGGYGYTF,TGTGCCAGCAGCCGGGGTATCGGGGGCTATGGCTACACCTTC
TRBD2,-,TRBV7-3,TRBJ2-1,CASSLSSGRSNEQFF,TGTGCCAGCAGCTTATCTAGCGGGAGGTCCAATGAGCAGTTCTTC
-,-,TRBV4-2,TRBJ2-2,CASSQDPTLGRANTGELFF,TGTGCCAGCAGCCAAGACCCCACCCTGGGACGGGCGAACACCGGGGAGCTGTTTTTT